This TCR beta chain was documented in a study of blood T cell repertoires in COVID-19. Study at large: COVID-19 samples, acute and convalescent, were from the United States, Italy and Spain. T cells, B-cell-depleted T cells, or PBMCs supplied cDNA or gDNA.

In the authors' methods: Estimated nucleated cell counts came from reference gene primer amplification. Sequencing was performed with immunoSEQ multiplex PCR; in TCRdb, only in-frame clones are kept and a portion is missing. The V and J calls and the clone size are those of that table, but D and trimming were determined from the DNA. This sample has about 130,000 clones, with about 83% found just once. V was trimmed by 0 bases and J by 11 bases, leaving 11 bases between them. There are 12 residues in the CDR3. The germline CDR1 and CDR2 sequences are GTSNPN and SVGIG (reference sequence). This chain uses TRBV30 with TRBJ1-5; D call uncertain. This receptor was taken from a human donor in a cohort sampled during active COVID-19. Sequencing was performed on peripheral blood. Written as DNA, the CDR3 is TGTGCCTGGAGTGTAATGTGGTCAGCCCAGCATTTT. Translating it yields CAWSVMWSAQHF.